The rows below give T cell receptor beta chains drawn from one sample of a study of blood T cells in healthy people across ages. TCRdb called the 5' RACE reads again in MiXCR, with one record for every CDR3 protein. The sample lists roughly 1.4 million distinct CDR3 sequences, 59% occurring once. Sequenced sample: blood. The receptors come from a man aged 18 to 35 in good health. Each CDR3 is given with its conserved first and last residue. A D gene is named only where the DNA matches it firmly. The listing skips clone size in some rows; elsewhere it reads once, few, many or a size class.

CDR3 length,J gene,clone size,D gene,V gene,CDR3 DNA,CDR3 protein
15,TRBJ1-6,.,.,TRBV7-9,TGTGCCAGCAGCTTAGGCGGACGGGCCCATTCACCCCTCCACTTT,CASSLGGRAHSPLHF
16,TRBJ2-1,.,TRBD2,TRBV4-2,TGTGCCAGCAGCCAAATAGCGGGGGGTAAATACAATGAGCAGTTCTTC,CASSQIAGGKYNEQFF
15,TRBJ2-7,once,TRBD1,TRBV10-2,TGCGCCAGCAGGCTACAGGGGATTCCCTACAATGAGCAGTACTTC,CASRLQGIPYNEQYF
16,TRBJ2-1,.,TRBD1,TRBV27,TGTGCCAGCAGTGCGCAACAGGGGCGCTCCTACAATGAGCAGTTCTTC,CASSAQQGRSYNEQFF
15,TRBJ2-5,few,.,TRBV20-1,TGCAGTGCTAGAGTGACTAGGCAGCCCCCAGAGACCCAGTACTTC,CSARVTRQPPETQYF
14,TRBJ2-7,few,.,TRBV4-1,TGCGCCAGCAGCCATTCCACCCAGAGATACGAGCAGTACTTC,CASSHSTQRYEQYF
13,TRBJ2-2,.,.,TRBV10-1,TGCGCCAGCAGTGAGAGGGACGCCGGGGAGCTGTTTTTT,CASSERDAGELFF
14,TRBJ2-3,.,.,TRBV9,TGTGCCAGCAGCGTATCCAGGCTTATGGATACGCAGTATTTT,CASSVSRLMDTQYF
15,TRBJ2-1,.,.,TRBV9,TGTGCCAGCAGCGAGTGGGGGGGCATCTACAATGAGCAGTTCTTC,CASSEWGGIYNEQFF
17,TRBJ2-2,.,.,TRBV6-8,TGTGCCAATGGTAGGGCCTTTCTGGATCTTAACACCGGGGAGCTGTTTTTT,CANGRAFLDLNTGELFF
16,TRBJ2-3,few,TRBD2,TRBV5-1,TGCGCCAGCAGCTTGGCAAGCGGGGGGGCCGCAGATACGCAGTATTTT,CASSLASGGAADTQYF
16,TRBJ2-3,.,.,TRBV12-3/TRBV12-4,TGTGCCAGCAGTTCCTTGGGTCCCTCTAGCACAGATACGCAGTATTTT,CASSSLGPSSTDTQYF
13,TRBJ2-7,many,TRBD1,TRBV7-9,TGTGCCAGCAGCCACGGGACAGCCTACGAGCAGTACTTC,CASSHGTAYEQYF
18,TRBJ2-2,.,.,TRBV4-1,TGCGCCAGCAGCCAAGTGTTTGGACTGCACGCGAACACCGGGGAGCTGTTTTTT,CASSQVFGLHANTGELFF
11,TRBJ2-1,many,.,TRBV4-1,TGCGCCAGCAGCCATAACAATGAGCAGTTCTTC,CASSHNNEQFF
14,TRBJ1-2,few,.,TRBV28,TGTGCCAGCAGAAGGGTTGTAACTTCCTATGGCTACACCTTC,CASRRVVTSYGYTF
15,TRBJ1-5,.,TRBD1,TRBV10-3,TGTGCCATCAGCGGGACAGGTTGGAGCAATCAGCCCCAGCATTTT,CAISGTGWSNQPQHF
15,TRBJ1-4,.,.,TRBV25-1,TGTGCCAGCAGTGAGGTAGGACGGATAAATGAAAAACTGTTTTTT,CASSEVGRINEKLFF
15,TRBJ2-7,few,.,TRBV4-1,TGCGCCAGCAGCCAAGCATCAGGGATCTCCTACGAGCAGTACTTC,CASSQASGISYEQYF
15,TRBJ1-5,few,.,TRBV6-1,TGTGCCAGCAGTGAATGGCCCCCCTTAGGACAGCCCCAGCATTTT,CASSEWPPLGQPQHF
12,TRBJ2-7,.,.,TRBV7-9,TGTGCCAGCAGCTTATTCCTTACCGAGCAGTACTTC,CASSLFLTEQYF
14,TRBJ2-1,.,.,TRBV20-1,TGCAGTGCTAGAGTGGCCAAAGTCATGTATGAGCAGTTCTTC,CSARVAKVMYEQFF